A single sample gave rise to the 9 T cell receptor beta chains below, sequenced in a study of blood T cell repertoires in COVID-19. Profiling relied on immunoSEQ multiplex PCR, and the TCRdb table lists in-frame clones only, not all of them. Of under 300,000 clones listed, more than 75% are singletons. Sequenced input: peripheral blood. The receptors stem from a woman in her seventies with active or convalescent COVID-19.

This chain links TRBV7-2 with TRBJ2-5, with 8 bases identical to TRBD2. V was clipped by 5 bases and J by 4 bases; unmatched bases: 3. Germline V gene lookup returns CDR1 SGHTA and CDR2 FQGNSA. This CDR3 spans 13 amino acids. Here the CDR3 reads CASSPRGGETQYF. Here the CDR3 DNA reads TGTGCCAGCAGCCCCCGGGGGGGAGAGACCCAGTACTTC.

V usage is TRBV6-2 or TRBV6-3 and J usage is TRBJ1-1, with 8 bases aligning to TRBD1. CDR1 MNHEY and CDR2 SVGEGT come from the germline V gene. This CDR3 region has 16 residues. V was pared by 5 bases and J by 2 bases, with 10 bases of the junction left unmatched. The CDR3 DNA sequence: TGTGCCAGCAGTAACCGTAGGACAGGGCTCAACACTGAAGCTTTCTTT. As protein: CASSNRRTGLNTEAFF.

A word on this clone: Other nucleotide sequences in the sample specify the same CDR3. The rearrangement links TRBV5-1 to TRBJ1-3, with no clear D. V lost 0 bases, J lost 3 bases, and 4 bases lay in between. The CDR3 totals 13 residues. The germline gives CDR1 SGHRS, CDR2 YFSETQ. The CDR3 is CASSLASGNTIYF. The CDR3 nucleotides read TGCGCCAGCAGCTTGGCCAGTGGAAACACCATATATTTT.

The V gene is TRBV7-2, the J gene TRBJ2-3; TRBD2 matches 8 bases. Losses at the gene ends were 0 bases for V and 1 base for J; bases not matched to a gene: 6. From germline, CDR1 is SGHTA and CDR2 FQGNSA. The CDR3 totals 17 residues. The chain's CDR3 is CASSLAVGGAGTDTQYF. The CDR3 region has the DNA TGTGCCAGCAGCTTAGCGGTCGGGGGGGCCGGCACAGATACGCAGTATTTT.

The V gene is TRBV6-4, the J gene TRBJ1-1; D possibly corresponds to TRBD1 (5 bases). CDR3 length equals 14 residues. From germline, CDR1 is MRHNA and CDR2 SNTAGT. V lost 4 bases, J lost 5 bases, and 14 bases lay in between. CDR3 sequence: CASSAREGSTEAFF. The CDR3 DNA follows: TGTGCCAGCAGTGCAAGGGAGGGGTCGACTGAAGCTTTCTTT.

This rearrangement joins TRBV19 to TRBJ1-1, with a weak D call TRBD1 (5 bases). Trimming cost V 7 bases and J 5 bases, with 11 bases left between them. There are 12 residues in the CDR3. Germline-derived CDR1 and CDR2 are LNHDA and SQIVND (reference sequence). For the CDR3, the DNA is TGTGCCAGTACCAGGGAAGAAACTGAAGCTTTCTTT. It specifies CASTREETEAFF.

The chain carries TRBV5-1 and TRBJ2-7, with D tentatively TRBD1 (6 bases). CDR3 length: 17 residues. The germline V and J ends were trimmed by 2 bases and 2 bases, with 20 bases remaining between them. CDR1 is SGHRS and CDR2 is YFSETQ in the germline V gene. The CDR3 region has the DNA TGCGCCAGCAGCTTACAGGCAGGGGCGGGTATGGCCTACGAGCAGTACTTC. This sequence encodes CASSLQAGAGMAYEQYF.

Only one count was recorded for this clone. The chain employs TRBV10-3 and TRBJ1-2; the match to TRBD1 covers 7 bases. CDR3 length: 13 amino acids. Trimming at V came to 7 bases and at J to 6 bases, leaving 8 bases not matched to a gene. The germline V gene has CDR1 ENHRY and CDR2 SYGVKD. The CDR3 nucleotides read TGTGCCATCACTAGGACAGGTACGCATGGCTACACCTTC. It is translated as CAITRTGTHGYTF.

In its sample, this clone was seen a few times. The chain joins TRBV27 to TRBJ2-2; a possible D gene is TRBD2 (5 bases). The CDR3 runs 15 residues. Per the germline V gene, CDR1 is MNHEY and CDR2 is SMNVEV (reference sequence). V lost 6 bases and J lost 2, with 13 bases in between. The CDR3 reads CASRVLDYNTGELFF. The CDR3, as DNA: TGTGCCAGCAGGGTCCTTGACTATAACACCGGGGAGCTGTTTTTT.